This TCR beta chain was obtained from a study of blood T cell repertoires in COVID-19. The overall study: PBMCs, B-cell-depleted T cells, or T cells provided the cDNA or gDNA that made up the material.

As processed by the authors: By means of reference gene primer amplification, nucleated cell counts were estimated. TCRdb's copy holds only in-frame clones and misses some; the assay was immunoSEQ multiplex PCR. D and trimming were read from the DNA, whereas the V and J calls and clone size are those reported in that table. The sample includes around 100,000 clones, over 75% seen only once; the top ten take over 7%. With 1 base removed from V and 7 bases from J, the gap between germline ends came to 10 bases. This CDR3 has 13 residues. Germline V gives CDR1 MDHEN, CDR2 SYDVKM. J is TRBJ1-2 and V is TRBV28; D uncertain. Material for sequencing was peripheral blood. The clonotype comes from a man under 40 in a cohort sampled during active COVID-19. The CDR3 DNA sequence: TGTGCCAGCAGTTTATCGGGGAGCTCTGGCTACACCTTC. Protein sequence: CASSLSGSSGYTF.